This TCR beta chain was found in a study of blood T cell repertoires in COVID-19. V lost 0 bases, J lost 4 bases, and 14 bases lay in between. CDR1 SGDLS and CDR2 YYNGEE come from the germline V gene. CDR3 length: 15 residues. As originally analysed: The authors estimated nucleated cell counts from reference gene primer amplification. Assay: immunoSEQ multiplex PCR; the TCRdb copy retains only in-frame clones and omits some. Clone size and V and J calls were adopted from that table, with D and trimming inferred from the DNA. The data hold 150,000 or so clones, with about nine tenths observed a single time.

Sequenced sample: peripheral blood. This clonotype originated in a man aged 60-69 years with active or convalescent COVID-19. The V call is TRBV9, the J call TRBJ2-7, with unresolved D. The CDR3 region has the DNA TGTGCCAGCAGCGTAGTGCAAAAAAGCGCGTACGAGCAGTACTTC. Protein product: CASSVVQKSAYEQYF.